These T cell receptor beta chains were read from a single sample in a study of T cell clones after liver transplantation. The protocol was immunoSEQ multiplex PCR, while the TCRdb copy is restricted to in-frame clones and leaves out a portion. This sample has tens of thousands of clones, with approximately 70% found just once. The input for sequencing was CD4+ T cells from blood, taken at the approximately 16-month timepoint. The origin of the receptors is a human patient who received a liver transplant. A subset of T cells may come from the graft donor. CDR3s include the opening cysteine and the closing phenylalanine or tryptophan. The D gene is left open where the match is weak. Clone size is shown for a subset of rows, as once, few, many or a class of expanded clone.

14,.,many,TRBJ1-2,TRBV29-1,TGCAGCGTGTACACACAGGGAACTAACTATGGCTACACCTTC,CSVYTQGTNYGYTF
12,TRBD1,.,TRBJ1-2,TRBV6-5,TGTGCCAGCAGTTCGACAGGGAAGGGCTACACCTTC,CASSSTGKGYTF
15,TRBD1,.,TRBJ2-2,TRBV11-2,TGTGCCAGCAGCCCACCAGGGGGCGCAGCCGGGGAGCTGTTTTTT,CASSPPGGAAGELFF
11,.,.,TRBJ2-5,TRBV18,TGTGCCAGCTCACCAACAGAGACCCAGTACTTC,CASSPTETQYF
14,.,.,TRBJ1-2,TRBV5-1,TGCGCCAGCAGCTTGGACGGGAGCAACTATGGCTACACCTTC,CASSLDGSNYGYTF
15,.,few,TRBJ2-1,TRBV19,TGTGCCAGTAGCCGTTGGGAGAGCTCCTACAATGAGCAGTTCTTC,CASSRWESSYNEQFF
12,.,.,TRBJ1-4,TRBV30,TGTGCCTGGAGAGGGGGATTTGAAAAACTGTTTTTT,CAWRGGFEKLFF
10,.,.,TRBJ2-1,TRBV28,TGTGGAACTAGTTCCTATGAGCAGTTCTTC,CGTSSYEQFF
13,.,.,TRBJ1-2,TRBV9,TGTGCCAGCAGCGTAGATCAGTGGGGAGGCTACACCTTC,CASSVDQWGGYTF
15,TRBD2,.,TRBJ2-2,TRBV6-1,TGTGCCAGCAGTACCACGGGACTAGCGGCCGGGGAGCTGTTTTTT,CASSTTGLAAGELFF
16,.,medium-sized,TRBJ1-5,TRBV6-4,TGTGCCAGCAGTGCCTCAATTTCGGAAAGAAATCAGCCCCAGCATTTT,CASSASISERNQPQHF
12,.,.,TRBJ1-2,TRBV28,TGTGCCAGCAGTTTAAGGGACTATGGCTACACCTTC,CASSLRDYGYTF
15,TRBD1,.,TRBJ2-3,TRBV5-1,TGCGCCAGCAGCTCTACAGGGGGCGCGACAGATACGCAGTATTTT,CASSSTGGATDTQYF
13,.,few,TRBJ1-6,TRBV2,TGTGCCAGCAGTCGGGAGGTGGATTCACCCCTCCACTTT,CASSREVDSPLHF
14,TRBD1,.,TRBJ1-2,TRBV30,TGTGCCTGGAGTGCGGGACAGGGACTTTATGGCTACACCTTC,CAWSAGQGLYGYTF
14,TRBD1,.,TRBJ2-1,TRBV5-1,TGCGCCAGCAGCTGGGGACAGGTCTACAATGAGCAGTTCTTC,CASSWGQVYNEQFF
11,.,many,TRBJ1-1,TRBV2,TGTGCCAGCAGTGTGGGACCTGAAGCTTTCTTT,CASSVGPEAFF
15,TRBD1,few,TRBJ1-1,TRBV29-1,TGCAGCGTTGAGGGCAGGGGGGGAGCTAACACTGAAGCTTTCTTT,CSVEGRGGANTEAFF
15,.,.,TRBJ2-1,TRBV18,TGTGCCAGCTCACCACCCAGCGCTAAGGGGAATGAGCAGTTCTTC,CASSPPSAKGNEQFF
14,.,.,TRBJ2-5,TRBV5-1,TGCGCCAGCAGAAAAGCGGACAGACAAGAGACCCAGTACTTC,CASRKADRQETQYF
14,.,many,TRBJ1-2,TRBV5-6,TGTGCCAGCAGCGGGGAGGGGACCTTTAGGGGCTACACCTTC,CASSGEGTFRGYTF
15,TRBD1,.,TRBJ2-1,TRBV4-1,TGCGCCAGCAGCCTATCCGGGACAGCCTACAATGAGCAGTTCTTC,CASSLSGTAYNEQFF
13,.,.,TRBJ1-2,TRBV29-1,TGCAGCGGGTCACCAACGGGGCTAGACGGCTACACCTTC,CSGSPTGLDGYTF
15,TRBD2,.,TRBJ2-1,TRBV28,TGTGCCAGCAGTCGAGCGGGGGCCCTCTACAATGAGCAGTTCTTC,CASSRAGALYNEQFF
14,TRBD1,.,TRBJ2-7,TRBV2,TGTGCCAGCAGCGTACAGGGGGCGCGTAACGAGCAGTACTTC,CASSVQGARNEQYF
12,.,.,TRBJ2-3,TRBV6-5,TGTGCCAGCAGTTCGACCTCAGATACGCAGTATTTT,CASSSTSDTQYF
17,.,.,TRBJ2-2,TRBV7-6,TGTGCCAGCAGCTTACTGGCATTCAGCGTCAACACCGGGGAGCTGTTTTTT,CASSLLAFSVNTGELFF
15,TRBD2,many,TRBJ2-2,TRBV6-1,TGTGCCAGCAGTGAACTACTAGCGGGGGACGGGGAGCTGTTTTTT,CASSELLAGDGELFF
15,TRBD1,.,TRBJ1-2,TRBV28,TGTGCCAGCGGGGGCCGAGGACAGGAACACTATGGCTACACCTTC,CASGGRGQEHYGYTF